This T cell receptor beta chain was identified during a study of PD-1 blockade in classical Hodgkin lymphoma. Clones were read by immunoSEQ multiplex PCR, and TCRdb kept only the in-frame ones, dropping some. The data hold about 30,000 clones, with approximately 90% observed a single time. This clone was detected once. Antigen specificity is unknown. Germline CDR1 and CDR2: SGHRS and YFSETQ. After removal of 2 bases from V and 8 bases from J, the junction contained 15 bases not matched to a gene. The CDR3 length is 16 residues. Time point specified: newly diagnosed, previously untreated cHL patient sample. Negative selection with magnetic separation was used to purify CD4+ T cells from thawed PBMCs. For comparison, PBMCs from newly diagnosed, untreated classical Hodgkin lymphoma were used. Study conclusions and caveats: Newly diagnosed patients were reported to start with lower TCR diversity than healthy donors.

The TCR comes from a human donor with classical Hodgkin lymphoma. The chain uses TRBV5-1 and TRBJ1-2; 7 bases map to TRBD1. Sequenced sample: CD4+ T cells from blood. The CDR3 bases are TGCGCCAGCAGCTTCTTCCTAGACAGGGCCCCAGACGGCTACACCTTC. Its protein product is CASSFFLDRAPDGYTF.